One T cell receptor (beta chain) is described in this entry. The repertoire was sequenced with immunoSEQ multiplex PCR; TCRdb's copy has only in-frame clones and lacks some. Among about 230,000 clones, more than 75% were seen once, and the ten largest hold approximately 10%. Trimming pared 4 bases from V and 3 bases from J, leaving 13 bases between. Germline assignment: CDR1 SEHNR and CDR2 FQNEAQ (reference sequence). The CDR3 covers 15 residues. This sample was included in a study of blood T cell repertoires in COVID-19. During active infection, Seattle patients enrolled and were then monitored through disease.

The source of this sequence is a man between 50 and 59 years old with COVID-19, enrolled during active disease. The rearrangement joins TRBV7-9 to TRBJ2-1; TRBD2 is a possible D gene (5 bases). The sample taken for sequencing was peripheral blood. This CDR3 reads CASSSPGIIYNEQFF. Written as DNA, the CDR3 is TGTGCCAGCAGCTCGCCGGGAATTATCTACAATGAGCAGTTCTTC.